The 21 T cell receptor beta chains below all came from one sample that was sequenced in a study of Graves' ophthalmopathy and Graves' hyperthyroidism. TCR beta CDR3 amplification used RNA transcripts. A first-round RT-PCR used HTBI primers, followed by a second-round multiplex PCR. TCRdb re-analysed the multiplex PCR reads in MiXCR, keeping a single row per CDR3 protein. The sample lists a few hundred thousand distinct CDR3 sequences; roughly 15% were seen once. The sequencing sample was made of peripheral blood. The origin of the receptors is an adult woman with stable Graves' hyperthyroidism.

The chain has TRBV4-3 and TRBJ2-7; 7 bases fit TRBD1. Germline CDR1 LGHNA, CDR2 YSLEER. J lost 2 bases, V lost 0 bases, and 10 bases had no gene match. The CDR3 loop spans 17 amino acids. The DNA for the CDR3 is TGCGCCAGCAGCCAAGAAGCTCCGGGACAGCGACCCTACGAGCAGTACTTC. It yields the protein CASSQEAPGQRPYEQYF.

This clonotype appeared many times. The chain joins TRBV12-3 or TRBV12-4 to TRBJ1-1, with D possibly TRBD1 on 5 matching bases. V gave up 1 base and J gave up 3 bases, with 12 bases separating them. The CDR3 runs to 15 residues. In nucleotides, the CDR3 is TGTGCCAGCAGTTTAGTTCCCCCGGGGGACACTGAAGCTTTCTTT. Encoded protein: CASSLVPPGDTEAFF.

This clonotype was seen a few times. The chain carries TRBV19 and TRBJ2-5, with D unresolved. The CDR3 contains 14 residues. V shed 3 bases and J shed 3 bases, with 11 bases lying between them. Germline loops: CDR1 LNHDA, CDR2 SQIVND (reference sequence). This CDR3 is CASSIAGFKETQYF. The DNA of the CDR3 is TGTGCCAGTAGTATCGCAGGTTTCAAAGAGACCCAGTACTTC.

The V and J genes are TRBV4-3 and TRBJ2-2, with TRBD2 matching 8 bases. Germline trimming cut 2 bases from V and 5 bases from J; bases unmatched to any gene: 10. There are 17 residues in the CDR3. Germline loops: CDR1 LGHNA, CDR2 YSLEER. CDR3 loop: CASSQTTAGVRTGELFF. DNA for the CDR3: TGCGCCAGCAGCCAAACCACAGCGGGAGTGAGGACCGGGGAGCTGTTTTTT.

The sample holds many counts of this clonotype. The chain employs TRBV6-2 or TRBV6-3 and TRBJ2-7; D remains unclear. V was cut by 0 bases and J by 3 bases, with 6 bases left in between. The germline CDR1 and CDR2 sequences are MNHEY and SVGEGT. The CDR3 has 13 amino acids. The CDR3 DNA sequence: TGTGCCAGCAGTTACTCGGCTAACTACGAGCAGTACTTC. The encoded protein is CASSYSANYEQYF.

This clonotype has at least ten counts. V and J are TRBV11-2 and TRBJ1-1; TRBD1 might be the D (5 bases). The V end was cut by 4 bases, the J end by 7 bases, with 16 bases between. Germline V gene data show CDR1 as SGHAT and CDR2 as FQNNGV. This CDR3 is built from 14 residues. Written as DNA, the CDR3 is TGTGCCAGCAGCTCCCTCAATGGGGCAGTTGAAGCTTTCTTT. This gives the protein CASSSLNGAVEAFF.

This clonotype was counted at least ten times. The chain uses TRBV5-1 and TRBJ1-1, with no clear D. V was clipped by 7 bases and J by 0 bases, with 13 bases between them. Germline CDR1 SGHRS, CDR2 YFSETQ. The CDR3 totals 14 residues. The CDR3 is CASGRGDLNTEAFF. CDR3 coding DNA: TGCGCCAGCGGGAGAGGAGACTTGAACACTGAAGCTTTCTTT.

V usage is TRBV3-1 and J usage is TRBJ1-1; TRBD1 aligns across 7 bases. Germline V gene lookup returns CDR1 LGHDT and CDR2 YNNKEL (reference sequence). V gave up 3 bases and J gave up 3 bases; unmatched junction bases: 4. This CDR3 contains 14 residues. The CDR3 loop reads CASSQADRDTEAFF. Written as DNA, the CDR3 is TGTGCCAGCAGCCAGGCCGACAGGGACACTGAAGCTTTCTTT.

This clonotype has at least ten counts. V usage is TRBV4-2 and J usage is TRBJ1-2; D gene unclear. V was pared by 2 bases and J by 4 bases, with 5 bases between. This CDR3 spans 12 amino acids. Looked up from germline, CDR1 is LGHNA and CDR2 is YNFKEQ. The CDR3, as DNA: TGTGCCAGCAGCCAACAGAGCTATGGCTACACCTTC. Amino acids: CASSQQSYGYTF.

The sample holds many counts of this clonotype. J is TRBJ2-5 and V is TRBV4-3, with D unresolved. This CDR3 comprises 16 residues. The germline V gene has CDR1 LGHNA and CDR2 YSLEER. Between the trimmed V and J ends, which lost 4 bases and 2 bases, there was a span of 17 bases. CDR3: CASSRRVVWRQETQYF. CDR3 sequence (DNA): TGCGCCAGCAGCCGCCGTGTTGTCTGGCGGCAAGAGACCCAGTACTTC.

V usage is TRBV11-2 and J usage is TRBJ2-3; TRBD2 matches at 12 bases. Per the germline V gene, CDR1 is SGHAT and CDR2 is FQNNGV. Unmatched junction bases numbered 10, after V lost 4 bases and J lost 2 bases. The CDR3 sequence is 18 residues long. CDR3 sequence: CASSSALTSGGYTDTQYF. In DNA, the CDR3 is TGTGCCAGCAGCTCTGCGTTGACTAGCGGGGGATACACAGATACGCAGTATTTT.

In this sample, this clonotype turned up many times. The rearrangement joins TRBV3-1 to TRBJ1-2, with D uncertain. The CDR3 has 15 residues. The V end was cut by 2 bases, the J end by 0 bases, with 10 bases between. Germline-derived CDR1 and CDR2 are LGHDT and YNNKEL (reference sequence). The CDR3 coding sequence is TGTGCCAGCAGCCAACGGGCAGACTCTAACTATGGCTACACCTTC. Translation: CASSQRADSNYGYTF.

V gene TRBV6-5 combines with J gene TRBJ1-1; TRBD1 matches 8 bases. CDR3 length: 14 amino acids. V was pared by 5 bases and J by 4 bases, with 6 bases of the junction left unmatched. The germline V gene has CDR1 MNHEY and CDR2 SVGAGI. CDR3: CASSNGQGRTEAFF. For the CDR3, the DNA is TGTGCCAGCAGTAACGGACAGGGCCGCACTGAAGCTTTCTTT.

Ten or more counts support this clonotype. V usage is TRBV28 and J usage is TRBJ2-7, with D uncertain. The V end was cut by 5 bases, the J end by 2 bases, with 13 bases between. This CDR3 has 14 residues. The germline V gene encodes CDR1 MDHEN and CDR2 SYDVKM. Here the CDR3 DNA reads TGTGCCAGCAGTCCGAGTGAGTCTCCCTACGAGCAGTACTTC. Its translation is CASSPSESPYEQYF.

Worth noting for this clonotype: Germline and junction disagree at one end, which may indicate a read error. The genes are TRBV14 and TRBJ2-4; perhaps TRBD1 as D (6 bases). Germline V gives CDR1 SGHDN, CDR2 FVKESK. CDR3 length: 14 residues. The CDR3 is CASSPGAAWNIKYF. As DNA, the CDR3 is TGTGCCAGCAGCCCAGGGGCAGCTTGGAACATTAAGTACTTC.

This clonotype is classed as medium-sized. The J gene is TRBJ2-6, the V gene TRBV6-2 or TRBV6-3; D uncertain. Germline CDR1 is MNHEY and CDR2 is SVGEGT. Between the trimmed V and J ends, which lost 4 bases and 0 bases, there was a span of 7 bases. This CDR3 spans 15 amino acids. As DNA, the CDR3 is TGTGCCAGCAGTTTAATCACCTCTGGGGCCAACGTCCTGACTTTC. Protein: CASSLITSGANVLTF.

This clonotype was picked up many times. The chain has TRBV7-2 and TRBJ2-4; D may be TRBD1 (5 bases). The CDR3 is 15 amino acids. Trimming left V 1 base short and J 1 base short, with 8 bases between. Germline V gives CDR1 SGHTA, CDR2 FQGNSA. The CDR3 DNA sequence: TGTGCCAGCAGCTTAGGGTGGGGCGCCAAAAACATTCAGTACTTC. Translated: CASSLGWGAKNIQYF.

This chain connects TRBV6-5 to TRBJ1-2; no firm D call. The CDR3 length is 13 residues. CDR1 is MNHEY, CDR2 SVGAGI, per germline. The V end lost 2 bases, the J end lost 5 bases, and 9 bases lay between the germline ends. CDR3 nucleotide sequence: TGTGCCAGCAGTTACGGGCAGGATTATGGCTACACCTTC. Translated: CASSYGQDYGYTF.

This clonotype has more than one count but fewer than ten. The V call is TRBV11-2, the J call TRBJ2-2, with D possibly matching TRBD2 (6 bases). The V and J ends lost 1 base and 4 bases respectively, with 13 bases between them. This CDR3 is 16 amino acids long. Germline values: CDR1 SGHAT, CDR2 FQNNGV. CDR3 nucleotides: TGTGCCAGCAGCTTAGGGTGGAGGGGTGGCACCGGGGAGCTGTTTTTT. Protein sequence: CASSLGWRGGTGELFF.

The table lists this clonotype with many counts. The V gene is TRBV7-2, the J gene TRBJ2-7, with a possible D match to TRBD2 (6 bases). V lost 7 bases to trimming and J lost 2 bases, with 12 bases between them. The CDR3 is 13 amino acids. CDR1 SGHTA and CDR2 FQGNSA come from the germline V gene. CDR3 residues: CASTQAGPYEQYF. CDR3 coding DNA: TGTGCCAGCACCCAAGCGGGCCCCTACGAGCAGTACTTC.

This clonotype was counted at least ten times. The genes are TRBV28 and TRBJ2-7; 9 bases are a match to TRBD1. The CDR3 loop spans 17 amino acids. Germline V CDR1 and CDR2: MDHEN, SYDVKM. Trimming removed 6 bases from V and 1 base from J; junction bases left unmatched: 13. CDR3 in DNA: TGTGCCAGCAGCACCTCCCCCGGGACAGGGCTATCCTACGAGCAGTACTTC. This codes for CASSTSPGTGLSYEQYF.